Presented here are 17 T cell receptor beta chains from one specimen sequenced in a study of beta chain features in type 1 diabetes. Expressed TCRB transcripts were sequenced after all isolated RNA was converted to cDNA. Profiling relied on immunoSEQ multiplex PCR, and the TCRdb table lists in-frame clones only, not all of them. The sample has 850,000 to 900,000 clones, roughly 16% seen once. Sequenced input: naive CD4+ T cells from blood. The receptors derive from a woman aged 18-35 years in good health.

The chain recombines TRBV6-5 with TRBJ1-3; D is unclear. The CDR3 extends over 11 amino acids. Deletions cut 4 bases from V and 4 bases from J, with 2 bases between. CDR1 is MNHEY and CDR2 is SVGAGI in the germline V gene. CDR3 amino acids: CASSFGNTIYF. Written as DNA, the CDR3 is TGTGCCAGCAGTTTCGGAAACACCATATATTTT.

The sample holds a few counts of this clone. The J gene is TRBJ2-7, the V gene TRBV11-2; D may be TRBD2 (5 bases). The CDR3 spans 15 residues. Per the germline V gene, CDR1 is SGHAT and CDR2 is FQNNGV. V dropped 1 base and J dropped 3 bases, with 13 bases sitting between them. The CDR3, as DNA: TGTGCCAGCAGCTTAGTAGGGCTAGCCCACTACGAGCAGTACTTC. Translating it yields CASSLVGLAHYEQYF. The full variable domain, its missing parts supplied by reference TRBV11-2 and TRBJ2-7, is EAGVAQSPRYKIIEKRQSVAFWCNPISGHATLYWYQQILGQGPKLLIQFQNNGVVDDSQLPKDRFSAERLKGVDSTLKIQPAKLEDSAVYLCASSLVGLAHYEQYFGPGTRLTVT.

The chain combines TRBV7-2 with TRBJ1-1, with D possibly matching TRBD1 (6 bases). The CDR3 length is 16 residues. The V gene lost 0 bases and the J gene lost 6 bases, with 17 bases spanning the gap. The germline V gene encodes CDR1 SGHTA and CDR2 FQGNSA. The CDR3 bases are TGTGCCAGCAGCTTAGCGCAATCGGGGGCAGGGGCTGAAGCTTTCTTT. Residues: CASSLAQSGAGAEAFF.

This chain uses TRBV2 with TRBJ2-5, with D unclear. CDR3 length: 14 amino acids. Germline V gene data show CDR1 as SNHLY and CDR2 as FYNNEI. Trimming pared 3 bases from V and 5 bases from J, leaving 13 bases between. The DNA of the CDR3 is TGTGCCAGCAGTGACCAGTCTCTGGGGGAGACCCAGTACTTC. It translates to CASSDQSLGETQYF.

V gene TRBV7-8 combines with J gene TRBJ1-2; 7 bases are shared with TRBD1. This CDR3 has 13 amino acids. Germline V gives CDR1 SGHVS, CDR2 FQNEAQ. V lost 2 bases and J lost 3; bases outside the gene matches: 0. The CDR3 nucleotides read TGTGCCAGCAGCTTACAGGGGGACTATGGCTACACCTTC. It translates to CASSLQGDYGYTF. Complete variable domain (other parts from reference TRBV7-8 and TRBJ1-2): GAGVSQSPRYKVAKRGQDVALRCDPISGHVSLFWYQQALGQGPEFLTYFQNEAQLDKSGLPSDRFFAERPEGSVSTLKIQRTQQEDSAVYLCASSLQGDYGYTFGSGTRLTVV.

The V call is TRBV7-2, the J call TRBJ2-3; possible D gene TRBD2, 5 bases. The germline V and J ends were trimmed by 2 bases and 4 bases, with 13 bases remaining between them. The germline V gene has CDR1 SGHTA and CDR2 FQGNSA. The CDR3 runs to 15 residues. The CDR3, as DNA: TGTGCCAGCAGCTTACGCTCAGTCGGGGCAGATACGCAGTATTTT. The encoded protein is CASSLRSVGADTQYF.

The CDR3 sequence: CASSLGTSGSRSSYNEQFF. In nucleotides, the CDR3 is TGTGCCAGCAGCCTCGGGACTAGCGGGTCTCGCTCCTCCTACAATGAGCAGTTCTTC. The chain links TRBV4-2 to TRBJ2-1; 12 bases map to TRBD2. CDR3 length equals 19 residues. The trim removed 4 bases at V and 0 bases at J, leaving 10 bases unmatched. The germline CDR1 and CDR2 sequences are LGHNA and YNFKEQ.

The chain employs TRBV7-9 and TRBJ2-7; D remains ambiguous. Between the trimmed V and J ends, which lost 0 bases and 2 bases, there was a span of 8 bases. Germline CDR1 reads SEHNR; CDR2 reads FQNEAQ (reference sequence). The CDR3 is made up of 14 amino acids. The chain's CDR3 is CASSLAGFAYEQYF. DNA for the CDR3: TGTGCCAGCAGCTTAGCCGGCTTCGCCTACGAGCAGTACTTC. Filled out from reference TRBV7-9 and TRBJ2-7, the complete variable domain reads DTGVSQNPRHKITKRGQNVTFRCDPISEHNRLYWYRQTLGQGPEFLTYFQNEAQLEKSRLLSDRFSAERPKGSFSTLEIQRTEQGDSAMYLCASSLAGFAYEQYFGPGTRLTVT.

This chain joins TRBV9 and TRBJ2-1; perhaps TRBD1 as D (6 bases). Germline values: CDR1 SGDLS, CDR2 YYNGEE. CDR3 length: 13 residues. V lost 0 bases to trimming and J lost 10 bases, with 11 bases between them. The CDR3 sequence is CASSVVRGDEQFF. CDR3 bases: TGTGCCAGCAGCGTAGTCAGGGGAGACGAGCAGTTCTTC.

This chain links TRBV15 with TRBJ2-1; 8 nucleotides align to TRBD2. The CDR3 totals 13 residues. CDR1 and CDR2 (germline): LNHNV, YYDKDF (reference sequence). J lost 8 bases, V lost 4 bases, and 4 bases had no gene match. The CDR3, as DNA: TGTGCCACCAGCACCGGACTAGCCGATGAGCAGTTCTTC. It encodes CATSTGLADEQFF.

This rearrangement joins TRBV7-3 to TRBJ1-1; TRBD1 matches 7 bases. Germline values: CDR1 SGHTA, CDR2 FQGTGA. V gave up 5 bases and J gave up 11 bases; unmatched junction bases: 14. The CDR3 runs to 14 residues. Here the CDR3 reads CASSPQGVPGPAFF. DNA for the CDR3: TGTGCCAGCAGCCCCCAGGGGGTCCCCGGGCCGGCTTTCTTT. Together with reference TRBV7-3 and TRBJ1-1, the CDR3 gives the full variable domain: GAGVSQTPSNKVTEKGKYVELRCDPISGHTALYWYRQSLGQGPEFLIYFQGTGAADDSGLPNDRFFAVRPEGSVSTLKIQRTERGDSAVYLCASSPQGVPGPAFFGQGTRLTVV.

This clone was detected a few times. The chain recombines TRBV18 with TRBJ1-2; weak D call: TRBD1 (6 bases). This CDR3 spans 14 amino acids. V dropped 5 bases and J dropped 2 bases, with 12 bases sitting between them. Germline V gives CDR1 KGHSH, CDR2 LQKENI. The CDR3 nucleotides are TGTGCCAGCTCAGGAGATACAGGGAACTATGGCTACACCTTC. Translation gives CASSGDTGNYGYTF. Variable domain in full (rest from reference TRBV18 and TRBJ1-2): NAGVMQNPRHLVRRRGQEARLRCSPMKGHSHVYWYRQLPEEGLKFMVYLQKENIIDESGMPKERFSAEFPKEGPSILRIQQVVRGDSAAYFCASSGDTGNYGYTFGSGTRLTVV.

The gene calls are TRBV4-3 and TRBJ2-6; 10 bases agree with TRBD1. This CDR3 region has 19 residues. Germline V gene data show CDR1 as LGHNA and CDR2 as YSLEER. V lost 2 bases to trimming and J lost 0 bases; unmatched junction nucleotides: 7. For the CDR3, the DNA is TGCGCCAGCAGCCAACACCCGGGACAGGGGAACTCTGGGGCCAACGTCCTGACTTTC. Translating gives CASSQHPGQGNSGANVLTF.

This clone was detected a few times. The chain couples TRBV5-1 to TRBJ2-1; D remains unclear. This CDR3 has 15 amino acids. The ends were cut back, 2 bases at V and 3 bases at J, with 12 bases in the middle. Germline values: CDR1 SGHRS, CDR2 YFSETQ. The CDR3 reads CASSFGPSDYNEQFF. In nucleotides, the CDR3 is TGCGCCAGCAGCTTCGGGCCTTCGGACTACAATGAGCAGTTCTTC.

This clone was counted between two and nine times. V gene TRBV28 combines with J gene TRBJ1-5; a weak D match, TRBD1 (6 bases). Trimming removed 6 bases from V and 0 bases from J, with 18 bases in between. The CDR3 is made up of 17 amino acids. Germline values: CDR1 MDHEN, CDR2 SYDVKM. For the CDR3, the DNA is TGTGCCAGCAGCTATACAGGGATTCGGATTAGCAATCAGCCCCAGCATTTT. Protein: CASSYTGIRISNQPQHF.

This clone was counted between two and nine times. This chain connects TRBV5-1 to TRBJ2-3, with D perhaps being TRBD1 or TRBD2 (5 bases each). Germline assignment: CDR1 SGHRS and CDR2 YFSETQ. This CDR3 has 13 residues. V lost 4 bases, J lost 9 bases, and 15 bases lay in between. The DNA of the CDR3 is TGCGCCAGCAGCGAACCGCCCCGGGACACGCAGTATTTT. This encodes CASSEPPRDTQYF.

This sequence joins TRBV6-1 and TRBJ2-2; TRBD1 or TRBD2 may be the D gene (6 bases each). The CDR3 is 16 residues long. The germline V gene has CDR1 MNHNS and CDR2 SASEGT. The V end lost 4 bases, the J end lost 6 bases, and 18 bases lay between the germline ends. In DNA form, the CDR3 reads TGTGCCAGCAGTGGGCTGGGGGGCCGAGGATCCGGGGAGCTGTTTTTT. Protein: CASSGLGGRGSGELFF.